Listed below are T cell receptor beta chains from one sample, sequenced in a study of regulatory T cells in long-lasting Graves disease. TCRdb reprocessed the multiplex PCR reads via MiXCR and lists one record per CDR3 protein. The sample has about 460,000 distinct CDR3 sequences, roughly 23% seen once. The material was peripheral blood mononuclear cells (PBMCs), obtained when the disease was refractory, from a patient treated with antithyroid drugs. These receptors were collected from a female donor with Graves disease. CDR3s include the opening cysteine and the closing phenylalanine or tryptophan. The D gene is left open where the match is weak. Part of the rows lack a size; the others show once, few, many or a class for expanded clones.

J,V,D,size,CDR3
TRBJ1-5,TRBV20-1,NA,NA,CSAARGGNQPQHF
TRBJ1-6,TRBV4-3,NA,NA,CASSHRTTQPLHF
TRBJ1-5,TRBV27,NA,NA,CASSLTEASNQPQHF
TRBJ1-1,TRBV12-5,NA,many,CASGLATDRTVAFF
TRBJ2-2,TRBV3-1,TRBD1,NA,CASSQDPRQGWRELFF
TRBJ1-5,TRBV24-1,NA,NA,CATSGAGGYQPQHF
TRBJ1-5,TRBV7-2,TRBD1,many,CASSLGGGGQGSNQPQHF
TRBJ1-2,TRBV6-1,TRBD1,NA,CAGSEVDRGYTF
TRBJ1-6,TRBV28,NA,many,CAGSPGGAYNSPLHF
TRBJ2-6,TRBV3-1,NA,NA,CASSQRGQGPSGANVLTF
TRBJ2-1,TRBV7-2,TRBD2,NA,CASSLLAGRGEQFF
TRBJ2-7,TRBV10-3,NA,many,CAISEVERSYEQYF
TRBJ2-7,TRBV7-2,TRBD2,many,CASSLRLAGVGEQYF
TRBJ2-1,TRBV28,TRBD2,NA,CASRRTSNEQFF
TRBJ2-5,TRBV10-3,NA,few,CAITPGLGTGETQYF
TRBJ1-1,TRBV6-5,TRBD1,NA,CASSYSGTGGIGTEAFF
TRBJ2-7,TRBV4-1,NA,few,CASSQDSGGSSYEQYF
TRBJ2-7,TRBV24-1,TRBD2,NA,CATSPGGELDEQYF
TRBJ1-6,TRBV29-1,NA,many,CSAGTDNSPLHF
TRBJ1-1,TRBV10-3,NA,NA,CAISQGIGDTEAFF
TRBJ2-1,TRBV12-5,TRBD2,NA,CASGLSQGLDNEQFF
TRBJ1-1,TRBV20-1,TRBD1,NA,CSAPTRTGDTEAFF
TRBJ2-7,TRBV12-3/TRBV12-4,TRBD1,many,CASSLRTGGRDEQYF
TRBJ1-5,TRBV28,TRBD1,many,CASRRQGAMGNQPQHF
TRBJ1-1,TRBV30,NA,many,CAWRGNTEAFF
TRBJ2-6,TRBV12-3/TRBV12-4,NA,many,CASSLHRPGANVLTF
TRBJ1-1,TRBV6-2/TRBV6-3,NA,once,CARRNQNTEAFF
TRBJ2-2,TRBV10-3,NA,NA,CAILHSHTGELFF
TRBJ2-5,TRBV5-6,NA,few,CASSWLEQETQYF
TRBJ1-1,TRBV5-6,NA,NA,CASSAATVEAFF
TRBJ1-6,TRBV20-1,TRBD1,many,CSAQRGRSPLHF
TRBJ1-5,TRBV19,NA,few,CASSIPSRSDQPQHF
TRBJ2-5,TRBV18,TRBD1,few,CASSPQGIAETQYF
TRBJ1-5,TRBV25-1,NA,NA,CASSEWGDQPQHF
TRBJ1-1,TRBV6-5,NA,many,CASSYSSAEAFF
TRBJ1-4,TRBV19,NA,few,CASSSSMVEKLFF
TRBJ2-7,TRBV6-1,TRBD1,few,CASSSGGHPSYEQYF
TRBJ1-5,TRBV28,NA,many,CATSWGGNQPQHF
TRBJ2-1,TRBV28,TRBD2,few,CASSPSLAGIYNEQFF
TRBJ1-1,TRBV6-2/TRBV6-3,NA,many,CASSYSGLMNTEAFF
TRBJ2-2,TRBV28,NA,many,CASSLPRELRDTGELFF
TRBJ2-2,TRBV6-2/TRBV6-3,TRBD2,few,CASSPGLAGVPGELFF
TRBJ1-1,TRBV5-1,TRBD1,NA,CASSSYRGADTEAFF
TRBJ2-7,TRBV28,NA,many,CASSSLLSRSSYEQYF
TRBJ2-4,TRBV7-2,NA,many,CASSLGRGNIQYF
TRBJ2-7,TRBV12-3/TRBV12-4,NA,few,CASSKQGYGEQYF
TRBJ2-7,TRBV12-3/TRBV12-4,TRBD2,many,CASSLAGGSGEQYF
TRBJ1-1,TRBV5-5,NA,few,CASSFVIENTEAFF
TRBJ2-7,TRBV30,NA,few,CAWSVGGYYEQYF
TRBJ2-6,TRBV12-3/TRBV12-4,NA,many,CASPPQGLAGANVLTF
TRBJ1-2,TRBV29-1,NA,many,CSVEDPSAAVYGYTF
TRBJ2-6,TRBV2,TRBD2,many,CASSGIGGNITNVLTF
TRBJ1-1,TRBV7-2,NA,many,CASSTEAGLGAFF
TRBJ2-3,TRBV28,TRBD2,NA,CASRTTSGRPIF
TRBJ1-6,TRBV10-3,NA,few,CAISVTEVRSPLHF
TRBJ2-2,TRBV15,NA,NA,CATSRDLSVTGELFF
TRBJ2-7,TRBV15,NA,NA,CATSTWGGTYEQYF